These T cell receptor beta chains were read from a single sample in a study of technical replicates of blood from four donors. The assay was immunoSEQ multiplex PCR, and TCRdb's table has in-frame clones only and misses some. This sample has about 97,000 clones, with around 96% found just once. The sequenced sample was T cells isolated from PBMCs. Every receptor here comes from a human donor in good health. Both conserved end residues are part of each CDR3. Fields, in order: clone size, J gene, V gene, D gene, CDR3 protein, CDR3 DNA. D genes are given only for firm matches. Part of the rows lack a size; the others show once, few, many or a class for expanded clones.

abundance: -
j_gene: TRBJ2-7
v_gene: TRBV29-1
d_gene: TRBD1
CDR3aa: CSVAPWDRSNEQYF
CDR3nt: TGCAGCGTTGCCCCGTGGGACAGGTCCAACGAGCAGTACTTC

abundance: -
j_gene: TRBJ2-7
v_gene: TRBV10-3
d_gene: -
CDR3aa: CAISEMEGRRAYEQYF
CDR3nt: TGTGCCATCAGTGAGATGGAGGGAAGAAGGGCCTACGAGCAGTACTTC

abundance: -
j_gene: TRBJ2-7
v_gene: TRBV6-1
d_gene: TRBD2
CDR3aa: CASSEGIGLAVYEQYF
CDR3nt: TGTGCCAGCAGTGAAGGCATAGGACTAGCGGTCTACGAGCAGTACTTC

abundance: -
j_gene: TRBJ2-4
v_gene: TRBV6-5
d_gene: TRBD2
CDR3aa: CASTKRGGRIQYF
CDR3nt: TGTGCCAGCACCAAACGGGGGGGAAGGATTCAGTACTTC

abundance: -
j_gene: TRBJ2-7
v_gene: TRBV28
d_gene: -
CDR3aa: CASSWTVTYEQYF
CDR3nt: TGTGCCAGCAGTTGGACAGTCACCTACGAGCAGTACTTC

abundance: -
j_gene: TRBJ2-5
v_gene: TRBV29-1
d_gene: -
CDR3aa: CSVITPGETQYF
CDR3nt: TGCAGCGTGATAACCCCGGGAGAGACCCAGTACTTC

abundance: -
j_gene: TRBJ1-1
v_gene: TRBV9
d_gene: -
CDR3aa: CASSVGGGTGSGTEAFF
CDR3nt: TGTGCCAGCAGCGTGGGCGGGGGAACAGGGTCAGGCACTGAAGCTTTCTTT

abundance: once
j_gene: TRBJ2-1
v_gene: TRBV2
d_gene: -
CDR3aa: CASRLLGDYNEQFF
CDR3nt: TGTGCCAGCAGACTTTTAGGGGATTACAATGAGCAGTTCTTC

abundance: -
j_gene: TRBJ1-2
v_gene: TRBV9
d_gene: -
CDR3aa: CASSVDRADYGYTF
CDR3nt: TGTGCCAGCAGCGTAGACAGGGCGGACTATGGCTACACCTTC

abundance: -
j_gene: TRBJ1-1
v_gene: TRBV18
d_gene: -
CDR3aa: CASSPKEGNTEAFF
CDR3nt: TGTGCCAGCTCCCCTAAGGAGGGGAACACTGAAGCTTTCTTT

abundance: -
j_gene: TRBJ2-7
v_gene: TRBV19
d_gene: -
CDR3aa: CASSSFVGGTYEQYF
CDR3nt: TGTGCCAGTAGTTCTTTCGTAGGAGGTACCTACGAGCAGTACTTC

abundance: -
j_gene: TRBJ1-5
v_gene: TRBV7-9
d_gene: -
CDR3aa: CASSLGLEPQHF
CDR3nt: TGTGCCAGCAGCTTAGGTTTAGAGCCCCAGCATTTT

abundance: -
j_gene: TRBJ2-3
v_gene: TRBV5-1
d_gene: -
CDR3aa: CASSSTPLIGSNTDTQYF
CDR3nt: TGCGCCAGCAGCTCTACCCCCCTGATCGGGTCTAACACAGATACGCAGTATTTT

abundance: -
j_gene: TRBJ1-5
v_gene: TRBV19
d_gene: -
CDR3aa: CASSIDPSIQPQHF
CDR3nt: TGTGCCAGTAGTATAGATCCGAGTATACAGCCCCAGCATTTT

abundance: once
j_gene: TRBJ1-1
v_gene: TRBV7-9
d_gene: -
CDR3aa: CASPLAFF
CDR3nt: TGTGCCAGCCCCTTAGCTTTCTTT

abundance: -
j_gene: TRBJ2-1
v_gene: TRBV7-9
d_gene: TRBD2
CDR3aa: CASSLPFGGDEQFF
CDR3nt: TGTGCCAGCAGCTTGCCATTTGGGGGGGATGAGCAGTTCTTC

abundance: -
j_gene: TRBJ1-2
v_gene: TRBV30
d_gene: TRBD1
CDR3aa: CAWSVRRDSYFYGYTF
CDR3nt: TGTGCCTGGAGTGTACGAAGGGACAGCTACTTCTATGGCTACACCTTC

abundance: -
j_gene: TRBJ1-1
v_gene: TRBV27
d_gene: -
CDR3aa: CASSFLGANTEAFF
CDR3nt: TGTGCCAGCAGTTTCTTGGGGGCGAACACTGAAGCTTTCTTT

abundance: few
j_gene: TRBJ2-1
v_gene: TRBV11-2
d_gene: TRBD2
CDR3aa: CASSSTGTSGSNNEQFF
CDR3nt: TGTGCCAGCAGCTCCACCGGGACTAGCGGGAGTAATAATGAGCAGTTCTTC

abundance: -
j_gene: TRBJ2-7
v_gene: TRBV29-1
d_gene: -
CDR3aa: CSVYRDSYEQYF
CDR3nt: TGCAGCGTATACCGGGACTCCTACGAGCAGTACTTC

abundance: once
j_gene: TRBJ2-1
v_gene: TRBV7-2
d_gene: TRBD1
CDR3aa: CASSLAPVGGGQGSYNEQFF
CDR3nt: TGTGCCAGCAGCTTAGCCCCCGTGGGGGGGGGACAGGGATCCTACAATGAGCAGTTCTTC

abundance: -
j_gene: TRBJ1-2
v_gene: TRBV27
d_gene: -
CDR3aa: CASWGLAAYGYTF
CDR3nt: TGTGCCAGCTGGGGCCTGGCGGCCTATGGCTACACCTTC

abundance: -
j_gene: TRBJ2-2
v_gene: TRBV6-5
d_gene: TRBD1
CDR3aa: CASMTGGTGELFF
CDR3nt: TGTGCCAGCATGACAGGGGGGACCGGGGAGCTGTTTTTT

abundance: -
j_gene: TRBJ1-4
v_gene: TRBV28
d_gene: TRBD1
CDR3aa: CASSLTGANEKLFF
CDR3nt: TGTGCCAGCAGTCTGACAGGGGCTAATGAAAAACTGTTTTTT

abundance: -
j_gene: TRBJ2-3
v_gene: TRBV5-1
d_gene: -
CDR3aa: CASSLVGALDTQYF
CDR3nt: TGCGCCAGCAGCTTGGTGGGGGCGTTGGATACGCAGTATTTT

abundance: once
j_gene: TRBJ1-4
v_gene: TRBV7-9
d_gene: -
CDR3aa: CASSLASSVSTNEKLFF
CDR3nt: TGTGCCAGCAGCTTAGCGTCTTCGGTCTCAACTAATGAAAAACTGTTTTTT

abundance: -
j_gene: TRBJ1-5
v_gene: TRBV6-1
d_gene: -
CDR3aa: CASAGHPYSNQPQHF
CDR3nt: TGTGCCAGCGCCGGACACCCGTATAGCAATCAGCCCCAGCATTTT

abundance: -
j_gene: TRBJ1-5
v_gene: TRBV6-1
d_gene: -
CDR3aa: CASSEEVREPQHF
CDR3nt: TGTGCCAGCAGTGAAGAGGTGCGGGAGCCCCAGCATTTT

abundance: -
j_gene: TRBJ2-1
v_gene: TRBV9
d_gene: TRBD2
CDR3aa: CASSVDGEGIYNEQFF
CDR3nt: TGTGCCAGCAGCGTAGATGGGGAGGGGATTTACAATGAGCAGTTCTTC